These T cell receptor beta chains were read from a single sample in a study of blood T cells in healthy people across ages. TCRdb used MiXCR to reprocess the 5' RACE reads, holding one entry per CDR3 protein. The data contain 1.5 million to 2 million distinct CDR3 sequences, roughly 52% of them singletons. Input material: blood. These receptors were taken from a woman aged 40 to 55 in good health. Both conserved end residues are trimmed from each CDR3. Part of the rows lack a size; the others show once, few, many or a class for expanded clones.

J	size	V	CDR3
TRBJ1-2	.	TRBV6-6	AGKTGPGGYT
TRBJ2-3	many	TRBV5-1	ASSPPGLADTQY
TRBJ1-6	.	TRBV5-1	ASSSAGDNSPLH
TRBJ2-7	.	TRBV20-1	SQESLGPGDEQY
TRBJ2-5	once	TRBV7-2	ASSLVGRTSGDPQETQY
TRBJ1-2	.	TRBV7-9	ASSLAEGNDGYT
TRBJ1-1	.	TRBV7-6	ASSQNTQRTNTEAF
.	.	TRBV28	ASSSPGLGARGSLYEQY
.	.	TRBV7-9	ASSLGLVGSETQY
.	.	TRBV28	ASSWRKPGDEQY
TRBJ2-5	.	TRBV6-5	ASSYASWMETQY
TRBJ2-4	few	TRBV20-1	SASGGSKNIQY
TRBJ2-1	.	TRBV7-3	ASSLSGGLSNEQF
TRBJ1-5	.	TRBV2	ASSPPGSWAQH
TRBJ1-6	.	TRBV6-1	ASRKTGGDSPLH
TRBJ2-1	many	TRBV29-1	SVAPGGAEQF
TRBJ2-3	.	TRBV12-3/TRBV12-4	ASSSKGLITDTQY
TRBJ1-5	.	TRBV20-1	SATPDGGSDQPQH
TRBJ1-4	.	TRBV10-3	AISGSEGVEKLF
TRBJ2-3	.	TRBV27	ASSPGQGKVGTDTQY
TRBJ1-2	.	TRBV7-2	ASSLRTGTVVEHYGYT
TRBJ2-7	many	TRBV12-3/TRBV12-4	ASSTTGGSSYEQY
TRBJ1-2	.	TRBV5-1	ASSLEYAAGGDGYT
.	.	TRBV20-1	SARTGVQETQY
TRBJ2-5	.	TRBV7-9	ASSLAEGTQY
TRBJ2-5	few	TRBV5-1	ASSLGPHQEYQETQY
TRBJ2-1	.	TRBV5-1	ASSLGTPWSYNEQF
TRBJ2-5	.	TRBV5-1	ASSLSSGGPKTQY
TRBJ2-3	.	TRBV11-2	ASSLDTGVLPDTQY
TRBJ2-2	.	TRBV20-1	SARDVRTQNTGELF
TRBJ1-4	.	TRBV7-9	ASGRTGLEKLF
TRBJ1-2	.	TRBV9	ASSVDRQGNYGYT
TRBJ2-7	.	TRBV2	ASSANFGGQRQY
TRBJ2-1	.	TRBV24-1	ATSDSASGALGEQF
TRBJ1-6	few	TRBV20-1	SAKTGGRSYNSPLH
TRBJ2-7	.	TRBV5-1	ASSLAGGQSSYEQY